The 11 T cell receptor beta chains given below trace back to one sample, sequenced in a study of cytomegalovirus exposure and HLA in healthy donors listed by TCRdb under 2017. Receptors were amplified or captured by the immunoSEQ multiplex PCR assay. For the multiplex PCR, a mixture combining 60 forward primers for TCR Vbeta segments and 13 reverse primers for TCR Jbeta segments was used. This is the immuneACCESS table as TCRdb keeps it, with only in-frame sequences that have V and J called. A part of the clones is gone; compared with another copy, unresolved V genes explain less than half, and the rest is unexplained. The sample table shows under 150,000 clones, and about four fifths are seen once. The ten largest make up around 2.9% of the sample. Specimen: PBMCs. The receptors originated from a man under 40 in good health and CMV-seronegative.

This clone was seen just once. V usage is TRBV9 and J usage is TRBJ2-5; TRBD2 matches at 7 bases. Trimming removed 7 bases from V and 4 bases from J; junction bases left unmatched: 10. The germline V gene encodes CDR1 SGDLS and CDR2 YYNGEE. The CDR3 runs 14 residues. The CDR3 nucleotides read TGTGCCAGCGGCTCCTCCGAGCGGGGAGAGACCCAGTACTTC. It translates to CASGSSERGETQYF.

In its sample, this clone was seen a few times. The V gene is TRBV6-6, the J gene TRBJ2-1, with 7 positions matching TRBD1. CDR3 length: 15 residues. V dropped 6 bases and J dropped 5; count of bases not matched to a gene: 10. From germline, CDR1 is MNHNY and CDR2 SVGAGI (reference sequence). This CDR3 is CASRPLGQKDNEQFF. Here the CDR3 DNA reads TGTGCCAGCAGGCCACTGGGACAGAAAGACAATGAGCAGTTCTTC.

The V gene is TRBV9, the J gene TRBJ1-1; D is unresolved. This CDR3 is 12 amino acids long. Germline values: CDR1 SGDLS, CDR2 YYNGEE. Deletions cut 3 bases from V and 0 bases from J, with 3 bases between. The CDR3: CASSALNTEAFF. The CDR3 coding sequence is TGTGCCAGCAGCGCTTTGAACACTGAAGCTTTCTTT.

The rearrangement links TRBV9 to TRBJ1-1; 7 nucleotides match TRBD1. The germline V gene encodes CDR1 SGDLS and CDR2 YYNGEE. Losses at the gene ends were 4 bases for V and 0 bases for J; bases not matched to a gene: 12. CDR3 length: 17 residues. DNA of the CDR3: TGTGCCAGCAGCCCCCGACAGGGCAACTCCATGAACACTGAAGCTTTCTTT. This translates into CASSPRQGNSMNTEAFF. Looking up the rest from reference TRBV9 and TRBJ1-1 gives the full variable domain: DSGVTQTPKHLITATGQRVTLRCSPRSGDLSVYWYQQSLDQGLQFLIQYYNGEERAKGNILERFSAQQFPDLHSELNLSSLELGDSALYFCASSPRQGNSMNTEAFFGQGTRLTVV.

The V call is TRBV28, the J call TRBJ2-7; a possible D gene is TRBD2 (6 bases). Germline CDR1 reads MDHEN; CDR2 reads SYDVKM. There are 19 residues in the CDR3. V lost 3 bases and J lost 4, with 28 bases in between. CDR3 in DNA: TGTGCCAGCAGTTTGATAGAGCAGCGACTAGGAGCCCGCATTTACGAGCAGTACTTC. Amino acid sequence: CASSLIEQRLGARIYEQYF.

This chain joins TRBV7-8 and TRBJ2-7; D remains ambiguous. Trimming removed 0 bases at V and 0 bases at J, with 18 bases between. CDR3 length: 18 amino acids. Germline assignment: CDR1 SGHVS and CDR2 FQNEAQ. CDR3 sequence (DNA): TGTGCCAGCAGCTTAGCGCTGTTAGGTGAGGCCAGCTCCTACGAGCAGTACTTC. Translation: CASSLALLGEASSYEQYF.

This clone was picked up one time. A read error may produce the germline difference seen at one junction end. This chain uses TRBV30 with TRBJ1-1; TRBD1 matches at 8 bases. CDR1 is GTSNPN and CDR2 is SVGIG in the germline V gene (reference sequence). The CDR3 sequence is 15 residues long. The CDR3 loop is CVWSVLQGASTEAFF. The CDR3 DNA reads TGTGTCTGGAGTGTACTGCAGGGGGCATCGACTGAAGCTTTCTTT.

The V and J genes are TRBV5-8 and TRBJ2-7; TRBD2 is a possible D gene (6 bases). CDR1 and CDR2 from the germline V gene are SGHTS and YDEGEE. Trimming cost V 4 bases and J 2 bases, with 13 bases left between them. CDR3 size: 14 residues. For the CDR3, the DNA is TGTGCCAGCAGCGCGGGACCGGGTCCCTACGAGCAGTACTTC. Translation: CASSAGPGPYEQYF.

This sequence joins TRBV5-1 and TRBJ1-2, with D possibly TRBD1 on 5 matching bases. This CDR3 contains 16 residues. Germline V gene lookup returns CDR1 SGHRS and CDR2 YFSETQ. V was trimmed by 4 bases and J by 0 bases, leaving 16 bases between them. The CDR3 loop reads CASSGQGDYANYGYTF. CDR3 DNA: TGCGCCAGCAGCGGGCAGGGTGATTATGCTAACTATGGCTACACCTTC.

There are a few counts of this clone. The chain employs TRBV27 and TRBJ2-7, with D hard to call. V was pared by 5 bases and J by 0 bases, with 14 bases between. The CDR3 has 15 residues. Germline V gene lookup returns CDR1 MNHEY and CDR2 SMNVEV (reference sequence). CDR3 bases: TGTGCCAGCAGTCGTAACCCCTCGAGCTCCTACGAGCAGTACTTC. It yields the protein CASSRNPSSSYEQYF.

This chain uses TRBV29-1 with TRBJ2-7; D may be TRBD2 (5 bases). CDR3 length: 13 amino acids. The V gene's germline CDR1 is SQVTM and CDR2 ANQGSEA. The CDR3 DNA sequence: TGCAAAAGAAAGTGGACTCCGGCCTACGAGCAGTACTTC. This sequence encodes CKRKWTPAYEQYF.